The 8 T cell receptor beta chains given below trace back to one sample, sequenced in a study of CD8 T cells in ankylosing spondylitis. Study results and caveats: What appeared characteristic of ankylosing spondylitis blood was a TCR beta motif of under 10 highly homologous variants.

Each CDR3 protein gets one entry after TCRdb re-called the 5' RACE reads with MiXCR. The data hold about 220,000 distinct CDR3 sequences, with about 6.7% observed a single time. These receptors' antigens are unknown. Material: blood, either unsorted or a sorted T cell fraction (not recorded which). The receptors originated from a male donor with ankylosing spondylitis.

Ten or more counts support this clonotype. V usage is TRBV6-2 or TRBV6-3 and J usage is TRBJ2-7, with D possibly matching TRBD1 (6 bases). Germline lookup yields CDR1 MNHEY and CDR2 SVGEGT. This CDR3 has 14 amino acids. Trimming stripped 3 bases from V and 5 bases from J, with 14 bases between. The CDR3 region has the DNA TGTGCCAGCAGTTATGACAGGACCTGGGACGAGCAGTACTTC. It translates to CASSYDRTWDEQYF.

In DNA form, the CDR3 reads TGTGCCAGCAGTTACTCGGCGGCTTTGGGGACCCAGTACTTC. Its translation: CASSYSAALGTQYF. The chain has TRBV6-5 and TRBJ2-5; D gene unclear. Germline V gene sequence: CDR1 MNHEY, CDR2 SVGAGI. With 0 bases removed from V and 7 bases from J, the gap between germline ends came to 12 bases. CDR3 length equals 14 residues.

The table lists this clonotype with many counts. The chain joins TRBV20-1 to TRBJ2-7; TRBD2 matches 13 bases. The CDR3 sequence is 15 residues long. Germline CDR1 and CDR2: DFQATT and SNEGSKA (reference sequence). Unmatched junction bases numbered 5, after V lost 4 bases and J lost 2 bases. CDR3 sequence (DNA): TGCAGTGCTACCCTCACTAGCGGGAGGGCCTACGAGCAGTACTTC. It encodes CSATLTSGRAYEQYF.

This clonotype was detected ten times or more. J is TRBJ1-4 and V is TRBV28; D might be TRBD1 (5 bases). V gave up 2 bases and J gave up 3 bases, with 13 bases separating them. Germline CDR1 MDHEN, CDR2 SYDVKM. This CDR3 comprises 16 residues. This CDR3 is CASSLPFTGPNEKLFF. In DNA, the CDR3 is TGTGCCAGCAGTTTACCTTTTACAGGTCCTAATGAAAAACTGTTTTTT.

This clonotype was counted only a few times. The chain carries TRBV20-1 and TRBJ1-3; tentatively, D is TRBD1 (5 bases). In germline, CDR1 is DFQATT, CDR2 SNEGSKA (reference sequence). The V and J ends lost 1 base and 4 bases respectively, with 8 bases between them. The CDR3 covers 13 residues. CDR3 protein: CSARVRQGNTIYF. The DNA for the CDR3 is TGCAGTGCTAGAGTACGACAGGGAAACACCATATATTTT.

At least ten counts were recorded for this clonotype. The gene calls are TRBV10-3 and TRBJ2-7, with TRBD2 matching 9 bases. Germline V gives CDR1 ENHRY, CDR2 SYGVKD. The CDR3 is 14 residues long. V lost 3 bases to trimming and J lost 6 bases; unmatched junction nucleotides: 6. The CDR3 sequence is CAISDMAGGREQYF. The CDR3 nucleotides read TGTGCCATCAGTGACATGGCGGGGGGGCGCGAGCAGTACTTC.

V gene TRBV10-2 combines with J gene TRBJ1-1; 8 bases fit TRBD1. The CDR3 is made up of 14 amino acids. From germline, CDR1 is WSHSY and CDR2 SAAADI. V shed 6 bases, J shed 5 bases, and the junction held 8 bases outside the gene matches. This chain's CDR3 is CASSVNRGATEAFF. CDR3 nucleotides: TGCGCCAGCAGCGTTAACAGGGGGGCGACTGAAGCTTTCTTT.

There are a few counts of this clonotype. The rearrangement joins TRBV29-1 to TRBJ1-1; 11 bases align to TRBD1. J was trimmed by 6 bases and V by 2 bases; bases with no gene match: 5. Germline CDR1 reads SQVTM; CDR2 reads ANQGSEA. The CDR3 is 14 residues long. The CDR3 DNA reads TGCAGCGTTGAACCCTGGACAGGGGGCGCTGAAGCTTTCTTT. Amino acid sequence: CSVEPWTGGAEAFF.